The 4 T cell receptor beta chains in this list originate from one sample, sequenced in a study of blood T cell repertoires in COVID-19. The data were produced by immunoSEQ multiplex PCR, yet TCRdb's version contains in-frame clones alone and is incomplete. The sample lists 150,000 or so clones, 75% to 85% occurring once. Sequenced: peripheral blood. Receptors were obtained from a woman aged 55-70 years with COVID-19, enrolled during active disease.

This clone occurred once. The rearrangement uses TRBV29-1 and TRBJ2-2; 12 bases fit TRBD2. The CDR3 runs 15 residues. Germline CDR1 is SQVTM and CDR2 is ANQGSEA. The V segment lost 6 bases and the J segment 1 base; nucleotides outside the gene matches: 3. The CDR3 is CSVKTSGGNTGELFF. CDR3 sequence (DNA): TGCAGCGTAAAGACTAGCGGGGGGAACACCGGGGAGCTGTTTTTT.

The V gene is TRBV5-6, the J gene TRBJ1-6, with D perhaps TRBD1 (5 bases). The length of the CDR3 is 15 residues. Germline-derived CDR1 and CDR2 are SGHDT and YYEEEE. The germline V and J ends were trimmed by 0 bases and 7 bases, with 11 bases remaining between them. The CDR3 loop is CASSLADRENSPLHF. The CDR3, as DNA: TGTGCCAGCAGCTTGGCCGACAGAGAGAATTCACCCCTCCACTTT. Looking up the rest from reference TRBV5-6 and TRBJ1-6 gives the full variable domain: DAGVTQSPTHLIKTRGQQVTLRCSPKSGHDTVSWYQQALGQGPQFIFQYYEEEERQRGNFPDRFSGHQFPNYSSELNVNALLLGDSALYLCASSLADRENSPLHFGNGTRLTVT.

This chain joins TRBV15 and TRBJ2-1; TRBD1 agrees at 8 bases. CDR1 is LNHNV and CDR2 is YYDKDF in the germline V gene (reference sequence). The CDR3 length is 15 residues. V lost 1 base to trimming and J lost 4 bases; unmatched junction nucleotides: 3. CDR3 loop: CATSRGTGIYNEQFF. The CDR3 DNA is TGTGCCACCAGCAGAGGGACAGGGATATACAATGAGCAGTTCTTC.

The chain links TRBV7-6 to TRBJ1-1; perhaps TRBD1 as D (5 bases). This CDR3 is 13 amino acids long. Germline loops: CDR1 SGHVS, CDR2 FNYEAQ. Trimming took 0 bases from V and 5 from J, leaving 7 bases between them. CDR3 bases: TGTGCCAGCAGCTTAGCGTCAGGGACTGAAGCTTTCTTT. It is translated as CASSLASGTEAFF.